This TCR beta chain is from a study of blood T cell repertoires in COVID-19 (dated by TCRdb to 2018 to 2020). Study-level background: Samples from collaborators originated in the United States, Italy and Spain and spanned both the acute and convalescent phases of COVID-19. The material from the prospective study consisted of cDNA or gDNA derived from T cells, B-cell-depleted T cells, or PBMCs. Deeply sampled blood TCRbeta repertoires from subjects exposed to, actively infected with, or recovered from COVID-19 were included in the dataset. The repertoires were released in a freely available public database meant as a resource for research on the immune response to SARS-CoV-2. The samples were drawn from the first 160 participants of the ongoing ImmuneRACE study and from 950 to 1,500 subjects provided by 6 global collaborators. The sample metadata nearly always contained a de-identified subject ID, COVID-19 status, age in years and sex. HLA class I and class II types, where available, came from metadata supplied by the sample provider rather than from assay-based typing.

On this clone itself: Its recognized antigen is unknown. Base qualities were left out, and no much larger clone turns up one base away.

What the work shows at the level of the full study, not this receptor alone: The amount of clinical and demographic metadata varied by source and participant and was provided uncurated.

The collaborating institutions used their own protocols to collect whole blood in K2EDTA tubes. For TCRbeta analysis, collaborator samples were shipped as frozen whole blood, as isolated PBMCs, or as DNA extracted from either sample type. TCRbeta CDR3 regions were amplified from genomic DNA using the immunoSEQ Assay, a bias-controlled multiplex PCR. The original pipeline was this. Within the assay, amplification of reference gene primers was used to estimate how many nucleated cells each sample contained. To quantify the absolute abundance of each unique TCRbeta CDR3 rearrangement, sequence reads were collapsed and filtered. For each sample, productive Simpson clonality was calculated by taking the square root of Simpson's diversity index across productive rearrangements. TCRdb carries this immuneACCESS record with in-frame sequences only. Its versions omit some clonotypes, under half of them owing to an unresolved V gene in the studies checked, with the rest unexplained. The DNA was the basis for D and trimming; V, J and clone size are from that table. The sample table lists just under 85,000 clones, under 85% of them with a count of one. The leading ten clones occupy 25% to 30% of the sample.

This receptor was taken from an elderly woman with acute or convalescent COVID-19. What was sequenced was peripheral blood.

The DNA sequence follows: TGTGCCAGCAGGTCCGGACTCCCCTCCTACAATGAGCAGTTCTTC. Translated, this is CASRSGLPSYNEQFF. The chain is assembled from TRBV5-4 and TRBJ2-1; tentative D gene TRBD2, with 5 bases matching. A distance of 12 bases separates the germline ends of V and J, which lose 5 bases and 0 bases respectively. The CDR3 runs 15 amino acids, cysteine and phenylalanine included. Only the CDR3 part of the read is kept: 45 bases, read in frame from the first base. CDR1 SGHNT and CDR2 YYREEE are derived from the germline V gene (reference sequence).